This TCR beta chain was recovered during a study of blood T cell repertoires in COVID-19. Study as a whole: COVID-19 samples, acute and convalescent, were from the United States, Italy and Spain.

Generated by immunoSEQ multiplex PCR, the TCRdb table keeps only in-frame clones and is missing some. Altogether 150,000 to 200,000 clones are present, approximately 90% being singletons, with the ten largest covering approximately 0.5%. Germline CDR1 LGHNA, CDR2 YNFKEQ. The V gene end was trimmed by 5 bases and the J gene end by 7 bases; junction bases not matched to a gene: 12. The CDR3 covers 17 residues. The origin of this receptor is a man over 45 with acute or convalescent COVID-19. This rearrangement joins TRBV4-2 to TRBJ2-2; 11 bases are a match to TRBD2. The sequencing sample was made of peripheral blood. CDR3 bases: TGTGCCAGCAGCACCCGGGGTAGCGGGAGGGATAACGGGGAGCTGTTTTTT. It encodes CASSTRGSGRDNGELFF.